This TCR beta chain comes out of a study of blood T cell repertoires in COVID-19. Across the whole study: Whether acute or convalescent, the COVID-19 samples came from the United States, Italy and Spain. Sample material is recorded as cDNA or gDNA derived from T cells, B-cell-depleted T cells, or PBMCs.

Clones were read by immunoSEQ multiplex PCR, and TCRdb kept only the in-frame ones, dropping some. The table records just over 70,000 clones, about 68% of them present only once. Germline lookup yields CDR1 SGHRS and CDR2 YFSETQ. The CDR3 consists of 15 residues. Trimming cost V 4 bases and J 5 bases, with 19 bases left between them. V gene TRBV5-1 combines with J gene TRBJ2-7; maybe TRBD1 (5 bases). The sequencing sample was made of peripheral blood. The receptor was derived from a woman in her 70s with acute or convalescent COVID-19. CDR3 loop: CASSLQGLLSDEQYF. The CDR3 bases are TGCGCCAGCAGCCTCCAGGGTTTATTGTCTGACGAGCAGTACTTC.